This is a list of T cell receptor beta chains from one sample in a study of blood T cell repertoires in COVID-19. The data were produced by immunoSEQ multiplex PCR, yet TCRdb's version contains in-frame clones alone and is incomplete. The table lists about 120,000 clones, approximately 80% of them singletons. Sequencing was performed on peripheral blood. The receptors were sampled from a woman older than 75 with acute or convalescent COVID-19. The CDR3 runs from the conserved cysteine through the conserved F or W. The D gene is left open where the match is weak. Not every row has a clone size; where given, it reads once, few, many or a size class.

size | J | D | V | DNA | CDR3
NA | TRBJ2-7 | TRBD1 | TRBV4-3 | TGCGCCAGCAGCCAGGCTCCCATTTCGGGACAGGGGTCCTACGAGCAGTACTTC | CASSQAPISGQGSYEQYF
NA | TRBJ2-1 | TRBD2 | TRBV5-6 | TGTGCCAGCAGCTTAAGACTAGCGGGGTTTGGTGATGAGCAGTTCTTC | CASSLRLAGFGDEQFF
NA | TRBJ1-1 | NA | TRBV30 | TGTGCCTGGAGTGAAGAGGATGAAGCTTTCTTT | CAWSEEDEAFF
NA | TRBJ2-3 | NA | TRBV9 | TGTGCCAGCAGCAACCGGGACTTCACAGATACGCAGTATTTT | CASSNRDFTDTQYF
NA | TRBJ2-5 | NA | TRBV5-1 | TGCGCCAGCAGCGCGACAGTGAACCAAGAGACCCAGTACTTC | CASSATVNQETQYF
NA | TRBJ1-2 | NA | TRBV7-9 | TGTGCCAGCAGCTATAGAGTCTTC | CASSYRVF
NA | TRBJ1-5 | NA | TRBV7-2 | TGTGCCAGCAGCTTCCACGGAGATCAGCCCCAGCATTTT | CASSFHGDQPQHF
NA | TRBJ1-4 | NA | TRBV4-2 | TGTGCCAGCAGCCCCCCAGGGGCAACTAATGAAAAACTGTTTTTT | CASSPPGATNEKLFF
NA | TRBJ2-3 | TRBD2 | TRBV7-9 | TGTGCCAGCAGCATTAGCGGGAGTGGCACAGATACGCAGTATTTT | CASSISGSGTDTQYF
NA | TRBJ2-3 | TRBD2 | TRBV6-1 | TGTGCCAGCAGTGAAGAACCCACTCTAGCGGGAGTCACAGATACGCAGTATTTT | CASSEEPTLAGVTDTQYF
NA | TRBJ2-1 | TRBD1 | TRBV6-6 | TGTGCCAGCAACCCAGGGGGCGCGGGGTACAATGAGCAGTTCTTC | CASNPGGAGYNEQFF
NA | TRBJ1-1 | NA | TRBV7-9 | TGTGCCAGCGCCCTTGAGGGTTTAAGAGCTTTCTTT | CASALEGLRAFF
NA | TRBJ2-5 | NA | TRBV5-4 | TGTGCCAGCAGCTTGGGGGGGGACCAGCGGATCGAGACCCAGTACTTC | CASSLGGDQRIETQYF
NA | TRBJ2-1 | TRBD1 | TRBV7-9 | TGTGCCAGCACCTTAACAGGGGATGAGCAGTTCTTC | CASTLTGDEQFF
NA | TRBJ1-4 | NA | TRBV19 | TGTGCCAGCATGACTGCAACTAATGAAAAACTGTTTTTT | CASMTATNEKLFF
NA | TRBJ2-6 | NA | TRBV30 | TGTGCCTGGAGTCCGTCTGGGGCCAACGTCCTGACTTTC | CAWSPSGANVLTF
NA | TRBJ1-1 | TRBD1 | TRBV10-3 | TGTGCCATCAGCCCGGACAGGGCGAACACTGAAGCTTTCTTT | CAISPDRANTEAFF
NA | TRBJ2-1 | NA | TRBV7-9 | TGTGCCAGCAGCTCTAGCTCCTACAATGAGCAGTTCTTC | CASSSSSYNEQFF
NA | TRBJ1-2 | TRBD1 | TRBV19 | TGTGCCAGTAGTTCCGGACAGGAAGGCAAAGCTGGCTACACCTTC | CASSSGQEGKAGYTF
NA | TRBJ1-2 | TRBD1 | TRBV19 | TGTGCCAGTAGTACCCAGGACAGGTACGGCTACACCTTC | CASSTQDRYGYTF
NA | TRBJ1-6 | NA | TRBV19 | TGTGCCACCTCGGACAGAGGGACACTAGGGCTCCACTTT | CATSDRGTLGLHF
NA | TRBJ1-4 | NA | TRBV6-5 | TGTGCCAGCAGTCCGAGGACAGTGACTAATGAAAAACTGTTTTTT | CASSPRTVTNEKLFF
NA | TRBJ2-4 | NA | TRBV19 | TGTGCCAGTAGTCACAGGGAAAACATTCAGTACTTC | CASSHRENIQYF
NA | TRBJ2-5 | TRBD1 | TRBV7-2 | TGTGCCAGCAGCACGGGACAGGGTGGGGAGACCCAGTACTTC | CASSTGQGGETQYF
NA | TRBJ1-4 | TRBD1 | TRBV19 | TGTGCCAGTACCAGGACAGGGAATAATGAAAAACTGTTTTTT | CASTRTGNNEKLFF
once | TRBJ2-7 | NA | TRBV5-8 | TGTGCCAGCAGCTTACATACCGAGCAGTACTTC | CASSLHTEQYF
NA | TRBJ2-2 | TRBD2 | TRBV4-2 | TGTGCCAGCAGCCCCGCCCGAGGACTAGCGGGGGGAGACACCGGGGAGCTGTTTTTT | CASSPARGLAGGDTGELFF
NA | TRBJ1-6 | TRBD1 | TRBV9 | TGTGCCAGCAGCGTAGTCCCAGGACAGGACTCACCCCTCCACTTT | CASSVVPGQDSPLHF
NA | TRBJ2-5 | NA | TRBV7-7 | TGTGCTAGCAGCTCGGGAGAGCCTTCTCAAGAGACCCAGTACTTC | CASSSGEPSQETQYF
NA | TRBJ1-1 | NA | TRBV18 | TGTGCCAGCTCACCACTGCGCCGGGACGGGGGCACTGAAGCTTTCTTT | CASSPLRRDGGTEAFF
NA | TRBJ2-1 | TRBD2 | TRBV28 | TGTGCCAGCAGTCGGGCCGGGAGGGCCGGGGACAATGAGCAGTTCTTC | CASSRAGRAGDNEQFF
NA | TRBJ2-3 | TRBD2 | TRBV3-1/TRBV3-2 | TGTGCCAGCAGCCAAGGGGCTAGCGGGAGTTACAGTGATACGCAGTATTTT | CASSQGASGSYSDTQYF
NA | TRBJ1-2 | TRBD1 | TRBV6-5 | TGTGCCAGCAGTCTGGACAGGGGGCGAGAGGGCTACACCTTC | CASSLDRGREGYTF
NA | TRBJ1-1 | NA | TRBV6-6 | TGTGCCAGCAGTTACCCTACTGGCAGGGGTAGGACTGAAGCTTTCTTT | CASSYPTGRGRTEAFF
NA | TRBJ1-1 | NA | TRBV5-4 | TGTGCCAGCAGCCTCTTCGGCAGGGTTGACACTGAAGCTTTCTTT | CASSLFGRVDTEAFF
NA | TRBJ1-6 | NA | TRBV7-2 | TGTGCCAGCAGCTCGGCGGGGTTTTATTCACCCCTCCACTTT | CASSSAGFYSPLHF
NA | TRBJ1-2 | NA | TRBV5-8 | TGTGCCAGCGCTGGGAGGGCAGGTCAGGGGAACTATGGCTACACCTTC | CASAGRAGQGNYGYTF
NA | TRBJ2-2 | TRBD2 | TRBV3-1/TRBV3-2 | TGTGCCAGCAGACATCCGGGACTAGCGTTGGCCGTGGACACCGGGGAGCTGTTTTTT | CASRHPGLALAVDTGELFF
NA | TRBJ1-1 | NA | TRBV7-9 | TGTGCCAGCAGCCCTAACCCTGAAGCTTTCTTT | CASSPNPEAFF
once | TRBJ2-1 | TRBD1 | TRBV2 | TGTGCCAGCAGTGTTGGGACAGGGGCATACAATGAGCAGTTCTTC | CASSVGTGAYNEQFF
NA | TRBJ2-2 | TRBD1 | TRBV6-5 | TGTGCCAGCAGAGGGACAGGGTGGGCCGGGGAGCTGTTTTTT | CASRGTGWAGELFF
few | TRBJ1-4 | TRBD1 | TRBV6-6 | TGTGCCAGCGGGACAGGGTTAACAACTAATGAAAAACTGTTTTTT | CASGTGLTTNEKLFF
NA | TRBJ2-3 | NA | TRBV19 | TGTGCCAGTAGTCTAATGTTCTCTAGCACAGATACGCAGTATTTT | CASSLMFSSTDTQYF
NA | TRBJ1-5 | TRBD1 | TRBV15 | TGTGCCACCAGCAGGGGCCCCACAGGGGGCGCTCGACAGCCCCAGCATTTT | CATSRGPTGGARQPQHF